A single sample gave rise to the 29 T cell receptor beta chains below, sequenced in a study of T cell responses to AZD1222 COVID-19 vaccine. Sequencing used immunoSEQ multiplex PCR; TCRdb keeps in-frame clones, though not all of them. Of 150,000 or so clones detected, approximately 90% appear once; the ten largest clones hold 2% to 3%. The sample was peripheral blood, taken on day 0 of AZD1222 vaccination. The receptors derive from an adult in good health.

The rearrangement uses TRBV3-1 (or the pseudogene TRBV3-2) and TRBJ2-2; 9 positions agree with TRBD2. Germline trimming cut 4 bases from V and 4 bases from J; bases unmatched to any gene: 4. The CDR3 contains 15 residues. CDR1 is LGHDT and CDR2 is YNNKEL in the germline V gene (reference sequence). CDR3 in DNA: TGTGCCAGCAGCCCGACTAGCGGCCTCACCGGGGAGCTGTTTTTT. Translated: CASSPTSGLTGELFF.

The rearrangement joins TRBV30 to TRBJ2-3; the D call may be TRBD1 or TRBD2 (5 bases each). CDR1 and CDR2 from the germline V gene are GTSNPN and SVGIG (reference sequence). The length of the CDR3 is 13 residues. V was cut by 5 bases and J by 6 bases, with 15 bases left in between. The CDR3 DNA sequence: TGTGCCTGGGATGGACCCCGGGGCGATACGCAGTATTTT. Translating it yields CAWDGPRGDTQYF.

V usage is TRBV18 and J usage is TRBJ1-1; TRBD1 is a possible D gene (5 bases). The CDR3 sequence is 16 residues long. Germline CDR1 and CDR2: KGHSH and LQKENI. V lost 4 bases to trimming and J lost 3 bases, with 18 bases between them. CDR3 nucleotide sequence: TGTGCCAGCTCACATACTCTTCAGCGGGGCTACACTGAAGCTTTCTTT. Translation: CASSHTLQRGYTEAFF.

The rearrangement joins TRBV30 to TRBJ1-6, with D unclear. The CDR3 sequence is 15 residues long. The germline CDR1 and CDR2 sequences are GTSNPN and SVGIG (reference sequence). The V and J ends lost 2 bases and 7 bases respectively, with 15 bases between them. CDR3 protein: CAWSRSGVRNSPLHF. The CDR3 coding sequence is TGTGCCTGGAGTAGGTCTGGGGTTAGGAATTCACCCCTCCACTTT.

The V call is TRBV25-1, the J call TRBJ1-2; the D gene is possibly TRBD1 (5 bases). V was trimmed by 6 bases and J by 4 bases, leaving 12 bases between them. This CDR3 is built from 13 residues. Germline V gives CDR1 MGHDK, CDR2 SYGVNS. For the CDR3, the DNA is TGTGCCAGCAGCGCCGGGACCGTCTATGGCTACACCTTC. Amino acid sequence: CASSAGTVYGYTF.

J is TRBJ2-3 and V is TRBV5-4; 11 nucleotides align to TRBD2. The CDR3 loop spans 18 amino acids. Losses at the gene ends were 0 bases for V and 2 bases for J; bases not matched to a gene: 8. Germline V lookup: CDR1 SGHNT, CDR2 YYREEE (reference sequence). CDR3 bases: TGTGCCAGCAGCTTGGTACAGATAGCGGGAGGGTTCACAGATACGCAGTATTTT. It specifies CASSLVQIAGGFTDTQYF.

The V gene is TRBV9, the J gene TRBJ1-2; D remains unclear. CDR3 length: 12 residues. Between the trimmed V and J ends, which lost 7 bases and 5 bases, there was a span of 12 bases. Germline V CDR1 and CDR2: SGDLS, YYNGEE. The CDR3 DNA follows: TGTGCCAGCCGCAGTAGGAGTTATGGCTACACCTTC. The encoded protein is CASRSRSYGYTF.

The V call is TRBV18, the J call TRBJ1-3, with unresolved D. CDR1 KGHSH and CDR2 LQKENI come from the germline V gene. CDR3 length equals 15 residues. With 3 bases removed from V and 0 bases from J, the gap between germline ends came to 9 bases. The CDR3 protein is CASSPVSSSGNTIYF. The CDR3 coding sequence is TGTGCCAGCTCACCGGTGAGCAGCTCTGGAAACACCATATATTTT.

V and J are TRBV5-6 and TRBJ2-7; the match to TRBD2 covers 8 bases. V trimming: 2 bases; J trimming: 1 base; junction bases outside the gene matches: 5. CDR1 and CDR2 (germline): SGHDT, YYEEEE. The CDR3 loop spans 15 amino acids. CDR3 sequence (DNA): TGTGCCAGCAGCTTAGTAGCGGGAAATTCCTACGAGCAGTACTTC. It specifies CASSLVAGNSYEQYF.

The chain recombines TRBV5-1 with TRBJ2-5; 8 bases agree with TRBD1. Per germline, CDR1 SGHRS and CDR2 YFSETQ. Unmatched junction bases numbered 6, after V lost 4 bases and J lost 4 bases. This CDR3 contains 14 residues. The CDR3 loop reads CASSPRTGPETQYF. The CDR3 DNA sequence: TGCGCCAGCAGCCCCCGGACAGGGCCAGAGACCCAGTACTTC.

V is TRBV9 and J is TRBJ2-7, with 10 bases identical to TRBD2. The CDR3 covers 17 residues. From germline, CDR1 is SGDLS and CDR2 YYNGEE. The junction had 12 bases not matched to a gene; V was cut back by 4 bases and J by 2 bases. The CDR3 region is CASSSTSPGLAPYEQYF. DNA of the CDR3: TGTGCCAGCAGCTCAACCTCCCCGGGACTAGCGCCCTACGAGCAGTACTTC. Full variable domain (rest looked up from reference TRBV9 and TRBJ2-7): DSGVTQTPKHLITATGQRVTLRCSPRSGDLSVYWYQQSLDQGLQFLIQYYNGEERAKGNILERFSAQQFPDLHSELNLSSLELGDSALYFCASSSTSPGLAPYEQYFGPGTRLTVT.

V gene TRBV5-4 combines with J gene TRBJ2-3; tentatively, D is TRBD2 (6 bases). Germline CDR1 SGHNT, CDR2 YYREEE (reference sequence). The V and J ends lost 3 bases and 0 bases respectively, with 11 bases between them. The CDR3 has 15 residues. As DNA, the CDR3 is TGTGCCAGCAGCTCCGTCGGAGGGAGCACAGATACGCAGTATTTT. Translated: CASSSVGGSTDTQYF.

This rearrangement joins TRBV7-9 to TRBJ2-1, with TRBD1 matching over 7 bases. The CDR3 length is 15 residues. Germline V CDR1 and CDR2: SEHNR, FQNEAQ (reference sequence). The V and J ends lost 5 bases and 0 bases, in that order; junction bases with no gene match: 4. The CDR3 loop is CASSPRQGSYNEQFF. The CDR3 bases are TGTGCCAGCAGCCCCCGACAGGGCTCCTACAATGAGCAGTTCTTC.

The V gene is TRBV6-2 or TRBV6-3, the J gene TRBJ2-3; D may be TRBD1 or TRBD2 (5 bases each). The V end lost 5 bases, the J end lost 6 bases, and 12 bases lay between the germline ends. This CDR3 is 13 amino acids long. Looked up from germline, CDR1 is MNHEY and CDR2 is SVGEGT. The DNA of the CDR3 is TGTGCCAGCAGTAGCCCGGGACCTGATACGCAGTATTTT. Encoded protein: CASSSPGPDTQYF.

A word on this clone: An end of the junction does not agree with germline; a read error may underlie this. The chain combines TRBV10-2 with TRBJ1-4, with 9 positions matching TRBD1. Germline V gene lookup returns CDR1 WSHSY and CDR2 SAAADI. The CDR3 consists of 17 residues. CDR3 sequence reads: CASGDRGSLATNEKLFF. The CDR3, as DNA: TGCGCCAGCGGTGACAGGGGGAGCCTTGCAACTAATGAAAAACTGTTTTTT.

The chain uses TRBV10-1 and TRBJ1-2; D remains unclear. Looked up from germline, CDR1 is WNHNN and CDR2 is SYGVQD (reference sequence). V was shortened by 5 bases and J by 8 bases, with 15 bases between the two germline ends. The length of the CDR3 is 13 residues. CDR3 sequence: CASSPATTGGYTF. CDR3 sequence (DNA): TGCGCCAGCAGTCCCGCCACGACGGGCGGCTACACCTTC.

The V call is TRBV2, the J call TRBJ1-2, with a tentative D call TRBD1 (5 bases). V lost 5 bases to trimming and J lost 8 bases, with 18 bases between them. The CDR3 is 14 amino acids. CDR1 and CDR2 (germline): SNHLY, FYNNEI. The CDR3 nucleotides read TGTGCCAGCAGTTCTGCCCGGGACCTCGGAGGCTACACCTTC. Encoded protein: CASSSARDLGGYTF.

A remark on this clone: The same CDR3 arises from other DNA sequences in this sample as well. The chain joins TRBV2 to TRBJ2-1, with 11 bases identical to TRBD2. CDR1 is SNHLY and CDR2 is FYNNEI in the germline V gene. Trimming cost V 7 bases and J 5 bases; bases outside gene matches: 4. The CDR3 consists of 14 residues. The CDR3 region has the DNA TGTGCCAGCAATAGGGGACTAGCGGACAATGAGCAGTTCTTC. This sequence encodes CASNRGLADNEQFF.

The J gene is TRBJ1-3, the V gene TRBV6-5; D not resolved. Per the germline V gene, CDR1 is MNHEY and CDR2 is SVGAGI. The CDR3 loop spans 16 amino acids. V was trimmed by 4 bases and J by 0 bases, leaving 13 bases between them. In nucleotides, the CDR3 is TGTGCCAGCAGTTCCGTCCCGGACCACTCTGGAAACACCATATATTTT. It translates to CASSSVPDHSGNTIYF.

The chain's CDR3 is CASSDRRVLGSPLHF. The DNA of the CDR3 is TGTGCCAGCAGTGACCGCAGGGTTCTAGGATCACCCCTCCACTTT. The rearrangement uses TRBV2 and TRBJ1-6; D possibly corresponds to TRBD1 (5 bases). This CDR3 has 15 amino acids. Germline CDR1 and CDR2: SNHLY and FYNNEI. Trimming took 3 bases from V and 10 from J, leaving 16 bases between them.

This rearrangement joins TRBV19 to TRBJ1-2; TRBD1 might be the D (6 bases). V dropped 1 base and J dropped 4 bases, with 10 bases sitting between them. CDR3 length: 14 residues. The germline gives CDR1 LNHDA, CDR2 SQIVND (reference sequence). The CDR3 is CASSIAGGGYGYTF. The CDR3 DNA is TGTGCCAGTAGTATAGCCGGGGGCGGCTATGGCTACACCTTC.

This sequence joins TRBV18 and TRBJ2-6, with D uncertain. The V gene's germline CDR1 is KGHSH and CDR2 LQKENI. V dropped 6 bases and J dropped 1 base, with 16 bases sitting between them. This CDR3 region has 17 residues. CDR3 residues: CASSVSRHISGANVLTF. The CDR3 DNA reads TGTGCCAGCTCCGTCTCGAGACACATTTCTGGGGCCAACGTCCTGACTTTC.

The CDR3 coding sequence is TGCGCCAGCAGCCAAGCCGTCTACACACTAGCGGGAGGGCCGGACGAGCAGTACTTC. Translated, it gives CASSQAVYTLAGGPDEQYF. The rearrangement joins TRBV4-1 to TRBJ2-7, with 13 bases aligning to TRBD2. CDR1 MGHRA and CDR2 YSYEKL come from the germline V gene. The J segment lost 5 bases and the V segment lost 1 base, leaving 14 bases of the junction unmatched. The CDR3 covers 19 residues.

The rearrangement links TRBV25-1 to TRBJ1-1; D unclear. Trimming shortened V by 4 bases and J by 7 bases, and 10 bases separated the two germline ends. The germline gives CDR1 MGHDK, CDR2 SYGVNS. The CDR3 has 12 amino acids. The CDR3 spells CASSGVISEAFF. DNA of the CDR3: TGTGCCAGCAGTGGAGTGATAAGTGAAGCTTTCTTT.

In its sample, this clone was seen a few times. J is TRBJ2-7 and V is TRBV7-8; D assignment may be TRBD1 or TRBD2 (6 bases each). The V end lost 4 bases, the J end lost 7 bases, and 29 bases lay between the germline ends. The CDR3 has 18 residues. The germline V gene encodes CDR1 SGHVS and CDR2 FQNEAQ. This CDR3 is CASSYRERGGMGAREQYF. The CDR3, as DNA: TGTGCCAGCAGCTACAGGGAGAGAGGGGGGATGGGGGCAAGAGAGCAGTACTTC.

This chain links TRBV7-2 with TRBJ1-6; D not certain. With 5 bases removed from V and 0 bases from J, the gap between germline ends came to 11 bases. This CDR3 has 16 amino acids. CDR1 and CDR2 (germline): SGHTA, FQGNSA. In nucleotides, the CDR3 is TGTGCCAGCAGCCCCCCGGGAGGCTCCTATAATTCACCCCTCCACTTT. Translation gives CASSPPGGSYNSPLHF.

J is TRBJ2-1 and V is TRBV2; 12 bases are a match to TRBD2. CDR1 and CDR2 from the germline V gene are SNHLY and FYNNEI. V shed 7 bases and J 12 bases; nucleotides not matched to a gene: 13. This CDR3 has 15 amino acids. CDR3 sequence reads: CASTEGPSGRAGQFF. The CDR3 nucleotides are TGTGCCAGCACCGAGGGCCCTAGCGGGAGGGCGGGGCAGTTCTTC. The full variable domain, in which reference TRBV2 and TRBJ2-1 provide the parts outside the CDR3, is EPEVTQTPSHQVTQMGQEVILRCVPISNHLYFYWYRQILGQKVEFLVSFYNNEISEKSEIFDDQFSVERPDGSNFTLKIRSTKLEDSAMYFCASTEGPSGRAGQFFGPGTRLTVL.

V is TRBV6-5 and J is TRBJ1-1; weak D call: TRBD1 (6 bases). Trimming removed 6 bases from V and 4 bases from J, with 12 bases in between. The CDR3 has 13 residues. In germline, CDR1 is MNHEY, CDR2 SVGAGI. The DNA for the CDR3 is TGTGCCAGCAGCGGCGGAGGGGGCACTGAAGCTTTCTTT. It codes for CASSGGGGTEAFF.

This clone was recorded a few times. V gene TRBV3-1 (or the pseudogene TRBV3-2) combines with J gene TRBJ1-3; D is uncertain. Germline-derived CDR1 and CDR2 are LGHDT and YNNKEL (reference sequence). Trimming took off 6 bases at V and 0 bases at J, with 15 bases between the two ends. This CDR3 has 16 amino acids. CDR3 in DNA: TGTGCCAGCAGTCGCACGGCGGGCGGCTCTGGAAACACCATATATTTT. Translating it yields CASSRTAGGSGNTIYF.